This T cell receptor (beta chain) was sequenced for a study of blood T cell repertoires in COVID-19. In the study overall: The study drew acute and convalescent COVID-19 samples from the United States, Italy and Spain. PBMCs, B-cell-depleted T cells, or T cells provided the cDNA or gDNA that made up the material.

J lost 5 bases, V lost 6 bases, and 3 bases had no gene match. The CDR3 has 12 residues. Per the authors' pipeline: Amplified reference gene primers provided the basis for estimating nucleated cell counts. The table came from immunoSEQ multiplex PCR; TCRdb's copy has only in-frame clones and leaves some out. V and J calls and clone size are copied from that table; D and trimming were computed from the DNA. The sample holds over 150,000 clones; about 88% are singletons and the top ten take about 3%. The sequence was collected from a man between 40 and 49 years old with active or convalescent COVID-19. The chain employs TRBV12-3 or TRBV12-4 and TRBJ1-2, with 7 bases that match TRBD1. Sequencing was done on a sample of peripheral blood. In DNA, the CDR3 is TGTGCCAGCAGCCCAGGGGGGTATGGCTACACCTTC. The encoded protein is CASSPGGYGYTF.